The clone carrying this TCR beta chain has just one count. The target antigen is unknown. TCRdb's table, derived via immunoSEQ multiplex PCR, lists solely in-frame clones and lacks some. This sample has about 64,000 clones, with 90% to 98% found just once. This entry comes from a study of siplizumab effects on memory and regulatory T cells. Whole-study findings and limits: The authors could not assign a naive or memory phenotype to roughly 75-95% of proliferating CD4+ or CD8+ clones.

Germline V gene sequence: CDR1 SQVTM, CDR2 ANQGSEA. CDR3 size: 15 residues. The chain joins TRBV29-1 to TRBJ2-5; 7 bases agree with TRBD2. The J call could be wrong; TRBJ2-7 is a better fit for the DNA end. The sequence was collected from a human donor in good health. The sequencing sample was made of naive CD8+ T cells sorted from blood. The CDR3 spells CSVFGGEDSRDEQYF. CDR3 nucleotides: TGCAGCGTTTTTGGGGGGGAGGACTCACGGGACGAGCAGTACTTC.